This T cell receptor beta chain was captured in a study of T cells after yellow fever vaccination. Broader study findings: The CD4 and CD8 compartments had a small share of their clonotypes in common. It was a weaker secondary response, yet one that peaked faster, at day 5 versus 15. At under 97% for CD4 and 70% to 90% for CD8, most primary-vaccination clones showed up again after the booster.

Synthesis of TCR cDNA relied on 5'RACE template switching, which attached a universal primer site and UMIs. Via MiXCR, TCRdb re-called the 5' RACE reads, giving one row per CDR3 protein. Seen here are about 74,000 distinct CDR3 sequences, around 7% observed once, and the top ten hold 30% to 40%. Trimming left V 4 bases short and J 6 bases short, with 13 bases between. The CDR3 sequence is 14 residues long. Germline assignment: CDR1 SGHDT and CDR2 YYEEEE. In regard to this clonotype: Its antigen remains unidentified.

Specimen: CD8+ T cells sorted from PBMCs, collected less than 6 days after the first yellow fever vaccination. The receptor was isolated from a man younger than 30 who received the YFV17D yellow fever vaccine. The chain links TRBV5-6 to TRBJ2-2; D remains unclear. The CDR3 region is CASSGTWIAGELFF. The CDR3 nucleotides are TGTGCCAGCAGCGGTACTTGGATCGCCGGGGAGCTGTTTTTT. Supplemented by reference TRBV5-6 and TRBJ2-2, the full variable domain reads DAGVTQSPTHLIKTRGQQVTLRCSPKSGHDTVSWYQQALGQGPQFIFQYYEEEERQRGNFPDRFSGHQFPNYSSELNVNALLLGDSALYLCASSGTWIAGELFFGEGSRLTVL.